A selection of T cell receptor beta chains follows, all from one sample in a study of T cells in localized non-small cell lung cancer. Profiling relied on immunoSEQ multiplex PCR, and the TCRdb table lists in-frame clones only, not all of them. The sample shows some 52,000 clones, around 80% of them seen only once. Source: PBMCs, taken before any cancer treatment. These receptors were obtained from a woman aged 35 to 70 with stage II lung adenocarcinoma. CDR3s include the opening cysteine and the closing phenylalanine or tryptophan. Each record gives: D gene, J gene, clone size, V gene, CDR3 protein, CDR3 DNA. A D gene is named only where the DNA matches it firmly. Where a row states a size, it is once, few, many or the class of an expanded clone; other rows omit it.

D: NA; J: TRBJ1-5; size: NA; V: TRBV7-3; CDR3: CASSSHVGVAQPQHF; DNA: TGTGCCAGCAGCTCGCATGTTGGGGTGGCTCAGCCCCAGCATTTT
D: NA; J: TRBJ1-5; size: once; V: TRBV28; CDR3: CASSFAGAWQPQHF; DNA: TGTGCCAGCAGTTTCGCGGGGGCTTGGCAGCCCCAGCATTTT
D: NA; J: TRBJ1-1; size: once; V: TRBV5-5; CDR3: CASSKIGTEAFF; DNA: TGTGCCAGCAGCAAGATAGGCACTGAAGCTTTCTTT
D: TRBD1; J: TRBJ1-4; size: NA; V: TRBV13; CDR3: CASSPGQDNEKLFF; DNA: TGTGCCAGCAGCCCAGGACAGGATAATGAAAAACTGTTTTTT
D: NA; J: TRBJ1-2; size: NA; V: TRBV5-1; CDR3: CASSLAPSNYGYTF; DNA: TGCGCCAGCAGCTTGGCTCCGAGTAACTATGGCTACACCTTC
D: TRBD2; J: TRBJ2-7; size: medium-sized; V: TRBV5-6; CDR3: CASSFTSGPAYEQYF; DNA: TGTGCCAGCAGCTTTACTAGCGGGCCCGCCTACGAGCAGTACTTC
D: NA; J: TRBJ1-2; size: NA; V: TRBV7-9; CDR3: CASSLDGGSGYTF; DNA: TGTGCCAGCAGCTTAGATGGTGGGAGTGGCTACACCTTC
D: NA; J: TRBJ2-5; size: NA; V: TRBV30; CDR3: CAWSPGTRGGTQYF; DNA: TGTGCCTGGAGTCCCGGGACCCGAGGGGGGACCCAGTACTTC
D: TRBD1; J: TRBJ2-3; size: NA; V: TRBV19; CDR3: CASSMPSDRGRDTQYF; DNA: TGTGCCAGTAGTATGCCCTCGGACAGGGGGCGGGATACGCAGTATTTT
D: NA; J: TRBJ1-6; size: NA; V: TRBV10-3; CDR3: CAISDSEGTYNSPLHF; DNA: TGTGCCATCAGTGATAGTGAAGGGACTTATAATTCACCCCTCCACTTT
D: NA; J: TRBJ1-2; size: NA; V: TRBV5-1; CDR3: CASGNNYGYTF; DNA: TGCGCCAGCGGCAATAACTATGGCTACACCTTC
D: TRBD2; J: TRBJ2-7; size: NA; V: TRBV10-3; CDR3: CAISDGLVLEQYF; DNA: TGTGCCATCAGTGACGGACTAGTCCTCGAGCAGTACTTC
D: NA; J: TRBJ2-5; size: NA; V: TRBV30; CDR3: CAWRGAGPQETQYF; DNA: TGTGCCTGGAGGGGGGCAGGACCGCAAGAGACCCAGTACTTC
D: NA; J: TRBJ2-7; size: few; V: TRBV30; CDR3: CAWSVPGSSYEQYF; DNA: TGTGCCTGGAGTGTACCGGGTTCCTCCTACGAGCAGTACTTC
D: NA; J: TRBJ2-1; size: NA; V: TRBV11-1; CDR3: CASSQLGFSSYNEQFF; DNA: TGTGCCAGCAGCCAGTTGGGATTCAGCTCCTACAATGAGCAGTTCTTC
D: TRBD1; J: TRBJ2-2; size: NA; V: TRBV5-4; CDR3: CASSSRTGKNTGELFF; DNA: TGTGCCAGCAGCTCTAGGACAGGAAAGAACACCGGGGAGCTGTTTTTT
D: NA; J: TRBJ2-1; size: NA; V: TRBV18; CDR3: CASSLGPQFGQFF; DNA: TGTGCCAGCTCACTCGGGCCTCAGTTTGGGCAGTTCTTC
D: NA; J: TRBJ1-2; size: NA; V: TRBV4-2; CDR3: CASSPSTERGYTF; DNA: TGTGCCAGCAGCCCGTCCACGGAGAGGGGCTACACCTTC